What follows describes a single TCR beta chain. Related graft donors supplied nonmyeloablative bone marrow transplants, and mixed chimerism was transient. The sample comes from a study of Tregs in tolerant kidney transplant recipients. V lost 0 bases, J lost 4 bases, and 7 bases lay in between. The CDR3 is 13 amino acids. The germline CDR1 and CDR2 sequences are SGDLS and YYNGEE. TCRdb's table, derived via immunoSEQ multiplex PCR, lists solely in-frame clones and lacks some. The profile covers 50,000 to 55,000 clones, with around 90% appearing a single time and nearly 15% taken by the ten largest. This TCR was recovered from a human patient who received a combined kidney and bone marrow transplant. The graft donor may have contributed some T cells. Sequenced here: CD8+ T cells from blood (PBMCs), sampled 24 months after the transplant. The chain recombines TRBV9 with TRBJ1-1; D gene ambiguous. DNA of the CDR3: TGTGCCAGCAGCGTAGGTGGCCCCACTGAAGCTTTCTTT. Its protein is CASSVGGPTEAFF.